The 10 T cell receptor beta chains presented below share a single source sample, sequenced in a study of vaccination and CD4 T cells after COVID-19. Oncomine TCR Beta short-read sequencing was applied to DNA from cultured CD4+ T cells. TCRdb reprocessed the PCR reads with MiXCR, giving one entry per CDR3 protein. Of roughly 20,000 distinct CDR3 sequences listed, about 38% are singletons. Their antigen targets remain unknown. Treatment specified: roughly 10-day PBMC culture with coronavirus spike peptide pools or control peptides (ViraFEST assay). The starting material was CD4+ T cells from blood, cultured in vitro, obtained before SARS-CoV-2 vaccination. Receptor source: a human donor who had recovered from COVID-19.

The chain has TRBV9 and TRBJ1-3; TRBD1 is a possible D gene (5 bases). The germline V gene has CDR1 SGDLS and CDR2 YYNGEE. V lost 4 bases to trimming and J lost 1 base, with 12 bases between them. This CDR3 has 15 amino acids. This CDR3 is CASSPMGGSGNTIYF. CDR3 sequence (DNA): TGTGCCAGCAGCCCCATGGGGGGATCTGGAAACACCATATATTTT. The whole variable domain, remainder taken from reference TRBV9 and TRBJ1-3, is DSGVTQTPKHLITATGQRVTLRCSPRSGDLSVYWYQQSLDQGLQFLIQYYNGEERAKGNILERFSAQQFPDLHSELNLSSLELGDSALYFCASSPMGGSGNTIYFGEGSWLTVV.

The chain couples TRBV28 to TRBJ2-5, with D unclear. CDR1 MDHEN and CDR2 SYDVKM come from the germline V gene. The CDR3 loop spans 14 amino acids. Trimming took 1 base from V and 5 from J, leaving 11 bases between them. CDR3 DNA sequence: TGTGCCAGCAGTTTATCGCAGGATGTCGAGACCCAGTACTTC. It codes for CASSLSQDVETQYF.

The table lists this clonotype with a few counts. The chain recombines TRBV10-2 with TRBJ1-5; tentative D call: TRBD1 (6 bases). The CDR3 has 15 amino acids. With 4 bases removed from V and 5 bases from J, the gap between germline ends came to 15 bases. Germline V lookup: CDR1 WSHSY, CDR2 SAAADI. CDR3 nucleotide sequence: TGCGCCAGCAGTGGGATCGGACAGATTGATCAGCCCCAGCATTTT. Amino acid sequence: CASSGIGQIDQPQHF.

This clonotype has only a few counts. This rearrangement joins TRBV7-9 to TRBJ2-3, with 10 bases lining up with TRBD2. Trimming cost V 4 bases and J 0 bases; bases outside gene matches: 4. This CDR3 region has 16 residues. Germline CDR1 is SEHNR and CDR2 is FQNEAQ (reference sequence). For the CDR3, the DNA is TGTGCCAGCAGCTCTAGCGGGAGCCTCAGCACAGATACGCAGTATTTT. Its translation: CASSSSGSLSTDTQYF.

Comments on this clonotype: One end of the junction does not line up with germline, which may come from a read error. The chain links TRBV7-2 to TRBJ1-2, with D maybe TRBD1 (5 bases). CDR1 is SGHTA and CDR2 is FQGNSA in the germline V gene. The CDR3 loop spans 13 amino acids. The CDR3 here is CASSLAGTFVGGF. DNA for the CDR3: TGTGCCAGCAGCTTAGCGGGGACCTTTGTAGGAGGCTTC. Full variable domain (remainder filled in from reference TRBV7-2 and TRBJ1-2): GAGVSQSPSNKVTEKGKDVELRCDPISGHTALYWYRQSLGQGLEFLIYFQGNSAPDKSGLPSDRFSAERTGGSVSTLTIQRTQQEDSAVYLCASSLAGTFVGGFGSGTRLTVV.

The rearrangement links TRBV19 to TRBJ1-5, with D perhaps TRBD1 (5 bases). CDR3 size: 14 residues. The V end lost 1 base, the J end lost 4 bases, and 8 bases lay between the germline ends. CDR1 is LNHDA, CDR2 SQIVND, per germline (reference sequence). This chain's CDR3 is CASSIVAGNQPQHF. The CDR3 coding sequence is TGTGCCAGTAGTATAGTAGCAGGGAATCAGCCCCAGCATTTT.

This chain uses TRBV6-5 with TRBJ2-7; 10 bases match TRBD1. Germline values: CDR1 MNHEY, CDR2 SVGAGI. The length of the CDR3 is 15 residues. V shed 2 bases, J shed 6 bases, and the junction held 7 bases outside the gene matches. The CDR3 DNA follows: TGTGCCAGCAGTTACGAAGGACAGGGGGTCCTCGAGCAGTACTTC. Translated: CASSYEGQGVLEQYF.

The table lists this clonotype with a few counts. The CDR3 DNA is TGTGCCAGCAGCGGTAGCGGGAGTCCAGATACGCAGTATTTT. Translating gives CASSGSGSPDTQYF. This sequence joins TRBV7-3 and TRBJ2-3; 9 bases align to TRBD2. Germline CDR1 and CDR2: SGHTA and FQGTGA. The trim removed 5 bases at V and 4 bases at J, leaving 4 bases unmatched. This CDR3 is built from 14 residues.

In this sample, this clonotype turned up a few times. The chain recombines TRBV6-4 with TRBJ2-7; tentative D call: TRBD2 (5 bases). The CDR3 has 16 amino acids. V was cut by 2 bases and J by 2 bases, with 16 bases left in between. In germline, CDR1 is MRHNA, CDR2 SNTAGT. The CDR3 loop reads CASSDRFGSGPYEQYF. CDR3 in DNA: TGTGCCAGCAGTGACCGTTTTGGGAGTGGCCCCTACGAGCAGTACTTC.

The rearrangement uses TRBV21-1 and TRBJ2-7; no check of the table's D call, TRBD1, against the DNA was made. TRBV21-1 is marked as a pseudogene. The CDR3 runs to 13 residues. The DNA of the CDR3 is TGTGCCAGCAACTTCGGGGGAAATTACGAGCAGTACTTC. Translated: CASNFGGNYEQYF.